These T cell receptor beta chains were read from a single sample in a study of cytotoxic CD8 clonotypes in ibrutinib-treated CLL. Assay: immunoSEQ multiplex PCR; the TCRdb copy retains only in-frame clones and omits some. Altogether under 40,000 clones are present, roughly 50% being singletons, with the ten largest covering 15% to 20%. Sequencing used PBMCs, obtained before ibrutinib treatment. Receptors were obtained from a human donor with chronic lymphocytic leukemia. Both conserved end residues are part of each CDR3. D genes are given only for firm matches. Size is stated for part of the rows, as once, few or many counts, or as a class when the clone is expanded.

abundance	d_gene	v_gene	j_gene	CDR3aa	CDR3nt
medium-sized	NA	TRBV12-2	TRBJ1-1	CASRSPPGAFRTEAFF	TGTGCAAGTCGCTCCCCCCCGGGGGCGTTCCGAACTGAAGCTTTCTTT
NA	NA	TRBV28	TRBJ1-6	CASSLKGWYNSPLHF	TGTGCCAGCAGTTTAAAGGGGTGGTATAATTCACCCCTCCACTTT
few	TRBD2	TRBV6-4	TRBJ2-3	CASSEAASGGADTQYF	TGTGCCAGCAGTGAGGCCGCTAGCGGGGGGGCAGATACGCAGTATTTT
NA	NA	TRBV10-3	TRBJ1-3	CAISEVTGFSGNTIYF	TGTGCCATCAGTGAGGTAACAGGCTTTTCTGGAAACACCATATATTTT
large	NA	TRBV5-5	TRBJ1-2	CASSQLHNYGYTF	TGTGCCAGCAGCCAGCTACATAACTATGGCTACACCTTC
NA	NA	TRBV10-3	TRBJ1-1	CAISESGSDTEAFF	TGTGCCATCAGTGAGTCAGGGAGCGACACTGAAGCTTTCTTT
NA	NA	TRBV11-2	TRBJ2-7	CASSLEWSSSYEQYF	TGTGCCAGCAGCTTAGAGTGGAGTAGCTCCTACGAGCAGTACTTC
NA	NA	TRBV4-1	TRBJ1-5	CASSQDWGDSMTSQPQHF	TGCGCCAGCAGCCAAGATTGGGGGGACTCAATGACCAGTCAGCCCCAGCATTTT
NA	TRBD1	TRBV9	TRBJ2-1	CASSVDGTGKSFSYNEQFF	TGTGCCAGCAGCGTAGATGGGACAGGGAAATCTTTCTCCTACAATGAGCAGTTCTTC
NA	TRBD1	TRBV11-1	TRBJ2-1	CASSEWTGGSYNEQFF	TGTGCCAGCAGCGAGTGGACAGGGGGCTCCTACAATGAGCAGTTCTTC
NA	NA	TRBV5-4	TRBJ1-1	CASSRHGGRGTEAFF	TGTGCCAGCAGTCGCCACGGGGGGAGAGGCACTGAAGCTTTCTTT
many	TRBD1	TRBV7-3	TRBJ2-7	CASSPTGGASYEQYF	TGTGCCAGCAGTCCGACAGGGGGCGCGTCCTACGAGCAGTACTTC
few	NA	TRBV10-3	TRBJ1-5	CAIRLGEDQPQHF	TGTGCCATCAGGTTGGGCGAGGATCAGCCCCAGCATTTT
NA	NA	TRBV11-3	TRBJ2-3	CASSAGSFNTQYF	TGTGCCAGCAGCGCCGGGTCGTTCAATACGCAGTATTTT
few	NA	TRBV5-1	TRBJ2-5	CASSFSGLETQYF	TGCGCCAGCAGCTTTTCAGGGTTGGAGACCCAGTACTTC
few	TRBD1	TRBV29-1	TRBJ2-7	CSAGRGGVYEQYF	TGCAGCGCTGGAAGAGGGGGCGTCTACGAGCAGTACTTC
once	NA	TRBV4-1	TRBJ1-6	CASSPYLRLSPLHF	TGCGCCAGCAGCCCCTACCTGCGGCTTTCACCCCTCCACTTT
many	TRBD1	TRBV7-2	TRBJ1-5	CASSRRGGRQPQHF	TGTGCCAGCAGCCGGCGAGGGGGCCGGCAGCCCCAGCATTTT
few	TRBD2	TRBV12-5	TRBJ2-3	CASGPPGLAGYTDTQYF	TGTGCTAGTGGTCCGCCCGGACTAGCGGGGTACACAGATACGCAGTATTTT
NA	NA	TRBV11-2	TRBJ1-1	CASSRAEGVMNTEAFF	TGTGCCAGCAGCCGAGCTGAGGGCGTTATGAACACTGAAGCTTTCTTT
NA	NA	TRBV7-9	TRBJ2-4	CASSFRDWDQYF	TGTGCCAGCAGCTTCCGGGACTGGGATCAGTACTTC
NA	NA	TRBV11-3	TRBJ2-7	CASSFGEFYEQYF	TGTGCCAGCAGCTTCGGGGAGTTCTACGAGCAGTACTTC
few	NA	TRBV7-3	TRBJ1-1	CASSSSYLGGLMNTEAFF	TGTGCCAGCAGCTCCTCCTATCTGGGGGGGCTCATGAACACTGAAGCTTTCTTT
NA	NA	TRBV9	TRBJ1-1	CASSVGSGTEAFF	TGTGCCAGCAGCGTAGGGTCGGGTACTGAAGCTTTCTTT